One T cell receptor (beta chain) is described in this entry. The entry originates in a study of blood T cell repertoires in COVID-19. The repertoire was sequenced with immunoSEQ multiplex PCR; TCRdb's copy has only in-frame clones and lacks some. The profile shows about 220,000 clones, 82% of them singletons. The sample consisted of PBMCs or T cells enriched from blood (not recorded which). The TCR originated in a woman aged 55-70 years who had recovered from COVID-19.

The CDR3 protein is CASSLDIFPQANDEQFF. The CDR3 DNA reads TGTGCCAGCAGCCTAGACATCTTCCCTCAGGCGAACGATGAGCAGTTCTTC. This chain joins TRBV7-9 and TRBJ2-1; D unresolved. In germline, CDR1 is SEHNR, CDR2 FQNEAQ (reference sequence). CDR3 length equals 17 residues. The V gene lost 5 bases and the J gene lost 8 bases, with 25 bases spanning the gap.